This T cell receptor beta chain derives from a study of T-cell reconstitution after alpha-beta-depleted transplantation in children. The CDR3 totals 16 residues. Trimming cost V 0 bases and J 2 bases, with 16 bases left between them. Germline V gene lookup returns CDR1 DFQATT and CDR2 SNEGSKA (reference sequence). It was with unique molecular identifiers that the TCRbeta library was prepared. TCRdb redid the calling of the PCR reads with MiXCR, one entry per CDR3 protein. Here the sample spans 45,000 or so distinct CDR3 sequences, about 47% being singletons. A few counts support this clonotype. The clonotype originates from a boy under two years old with SCID, due to receive a stem cell transplant. The starting material was peripheral blood, obtained before TCRalphabeta/CD19-depleted stem cell transplant. The gene calls are TRBV20-1 and TRBJ1-2; possible D gene TRBD1, 5 bases. The CDR3 DNA follows: TGCAGTGCTAGAGAGTATGGGGACCCTAACAACTATGGCTACACCTTC. Amino acid sequence: CSAREYGDPNNYGYTF.